The T cell receptor beta chain described here comes from a study of T cell changes during pregnancy in multiple sclerosis. V was cut by 0 bases and J by 8 bases, with 8 bases left in between. CDR1 SGHRS and CDR2 YFSETQ come from the germline V gene. This CDR3 is 13 amino acids long. Sequencing was performed with immunoSEQ multiplex PCR; in TCRdb, only in-frame clones are kept and a portion is missing. The repertoire holds some 52,000 clones, with 85% to 95% as singletons. The chain recombines TRBV5-1 with TRBJ1-4; D ambiguous. The sample consisted of CD4+ T cells from peripheral blood mononuclear cells, taken in the third trimester of pregnancy. The clonotype originates from a female donor with multiple sclerosis, enrolled in a pregnancy study. CDR3 sequence: CASSLEGVEKLFF. DNA of the CDR3: TGCGCCAGCAGCTTGGAGGGAGTAGAAAAACTGTTTTTT. Full variable domain (outside the CDR3, taken from reference TRBV5-1 and TRBJ1-4): KAGVTQTPRYLIKTRGQQVTLSCSPISGHRSVSWYQQTPGQGLQFLFEYFSETQRNKGNFPGRFSGRQFSNSRSEMNVSTLELGDSALYLCASSLEGVEKLFFGSGTQLSVL.